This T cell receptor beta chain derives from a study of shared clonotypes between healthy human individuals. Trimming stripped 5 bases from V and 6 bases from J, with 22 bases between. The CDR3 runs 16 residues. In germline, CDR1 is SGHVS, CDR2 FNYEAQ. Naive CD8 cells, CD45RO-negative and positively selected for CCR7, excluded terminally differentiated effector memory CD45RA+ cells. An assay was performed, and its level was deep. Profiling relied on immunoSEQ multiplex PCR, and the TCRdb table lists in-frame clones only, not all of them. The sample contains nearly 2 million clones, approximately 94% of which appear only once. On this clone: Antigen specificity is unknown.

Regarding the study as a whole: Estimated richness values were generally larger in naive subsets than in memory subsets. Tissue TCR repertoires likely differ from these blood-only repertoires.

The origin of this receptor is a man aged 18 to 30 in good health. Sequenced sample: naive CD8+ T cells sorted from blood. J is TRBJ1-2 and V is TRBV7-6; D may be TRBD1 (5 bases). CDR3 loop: CASSLEAGGGIHGYTF. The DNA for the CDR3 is TGTGCCAGCAGCCTAGAGGCCGGCGGGGGGATTCATGGCTACACCTTC.